These 15 T cell receptor beta chains came from one sample sequenced in a study of memory CD4+ T cells and cytomegalovirus serostatus. TCRdb's table, derived via immunoSEQ multiplex PCR, lists solely in-frame clones and lacks some. The table includes approximately 56,000 clones, about four fifths detected once. The sort gate was single viable CD3+CD4+CD8-CD45RO+ cells for memory CD4+ T cells. Sequenced input: memory CD4+ T cells from blood. The receptors derive from an adult in good health and CMV-seronegative.

The chain couples TRBV28 to TRBJ2-7; D possibly corresponds to TRBD1 (6 bases). Between the trimmed V and J ends, which lost 6 bases and 0 bases, there was a span of 18 bases. The germline gives CDR1 MDHEN, CDR2 SYDVKM. The CDR3 is 16 residues long. The CDR3 here is CASSPGTFRSSYEQYF. The CDR3 DNA reads as TGTGCCAGCAGCCCCGGGACATTTCGGAGCTCCTACGAGCAGTACTTC.

This chain joins TRBV5-1 and TRBJ2-5, with a weak D call TRBD1 (6 bases). The germline V gene has CDR1 SGHRS and CDR2 YFSETQ. Trimming pared 4 bases from V and 4 bases from J, leaving 14 bases between. This CDR3 comprises 14 residues. The CDR3 coding sequence is TGCGCCAGCAGCCCGACCGGACAGCGAGAGACCCAGTACTTC. The encoded protein is CASSPTGQRETQYF.

The J gene is TRBJ2-7, the V gene TRBV6-5; D not resolved. Between the trimmed V and J ends, which lost 0 bases and 7 bases, there was a span of 13 bases. The CDR3 runs 14 residues. Germline V lookup: CDR1 MNHEY, CDR2 SVGAGI. CDR3 sequence (DNA): TGTGCCAGCAGTTACTCCGTTTCAGCTGAAGAGCAGTACTTC. Translated, it gives CASSYSVSAEEQYF.

V usage is TRBV9 and J usage is TRBJ1-3; unclear D gene. This CDR3 region has 13 residues. Germline assignment: CDR1 SGDLS and CDR2 YYNGEE. Trimming stripped 4 bases from V and 2 bases from J, with 7 bases between. This chain's CDR3 is CASSTRPGNTIYF. CDR3 bases: TGTGCCAGCAGCACTCGTCCTGGAAACACCATATATTTT.

This clone appeared a single time. The gene calls are TRBV18 and TRBJ2-3; D is undetermined. Germline CDR1 and CDR2: KGHSH and LQKENI. Trimming pared 1 base from V and 3 bases from J, leaving 11 bases between. The CDR3 is made up of 15 amino acids. The CDR3 bases are TGTGCCAGCTCACCACTTCTGGTCCAGACAGATACGCAGTATTTT. The encoded protein is CASSPLLVQTDTQYF.

This CDR3 reads CASRWGSGEQYF. Written as DNA, the CDR3 is TGTGCCAGCAGATGGGGAAGTGGCGAGCAGTACTTC. This rearrangement joins TRBV6-5 to TRBJ2-7; D remains unclear. This CDR3 is built from 12 residues. In germline, CDR1 is MNHEY, CDR2 SVGAGI. The V end was cut by 6 bases, the J end by 6 bases, with 12 bases between.

This clone was found once. The germline gene is not matched at one end of the junction; a read error may be the cause. This chain links TRBV7-9 with TRBJ2-1; 10 bases fit TRBD2. CDR1 and CDR2 (germline): SEHNR, FQNEAQ (reference sequence). The CDR3 has 14 residues. CDR3 bases: TGTGCCAGCAGCCTAGCGGGGGAGTACAATGAGCAGTTCTTC. It specifies CASSLAGEYNEQFF.

This chain connects TRBV18 to TRBJ2-3; no firm D call. V lost 2 bases to trimming and J lost 4 bases, with 10 bases between them. Germline CDR1 and CDR2: KGHSH and LQKENI. This CDR3 is built from 14 residues. DNA for the CDR3: TGTGCCAGCTCACCAAATGTAGGTCCAGATACGCAGTATTTT. Encoded protein: CASSPNVGPDTQYF.

The V and J genes are TRBV11-2 and TRBJ2-2; D gene ambiguous. The CDR3 sequence is 19 residues long. The germline V and J ends were trimmed by 0 bases and 4 bases, with 21 bases remaining between them. Germline loops: CDR1 SGHAT, CDR2 FQNNGV. Here the CDR3 DNA reads TGTGCCAGCAGCTTAGATTGGACGCGAAATCTCCGTCTCACCGGGGAGCTGTTTTTT. Encoded protein: CASSLDWTRNLRLTGELFF.

A single count supports this clone. The V gene is TRBV4-3, the J gene TRBJ2-1; no reliable D call. The V end was cut by 4 bases, the J end by 5 bases, with 18 bases between. CDR3 size: 16 residues. The germline gives CDR1 LGHNA, CDR2 YSLEER. This CDR3 reads CASSRPPIGRNNEQFF. In DNA form, the CDR3 reads TGCGCCAGCAGCCGCCCCCCAATCGGGCGGAACAATGAGCAGTTCTTC.

This clone was observed a handful of times. The V gene is TRBV11-2, the J gene TRBJ1-6, with a weak D call TRBD1 (6 bases). The CDR3 sequence is 15 residues long. Trimming shortened V by 3 bases and J by 7 bases, and 13 bases separated the two germline ends. The V gene's germline CDR1 is SGHAT and CDR2 FQNNGV. The CDR3 spells CASSFIGRGNSPLHF. CDR3 DNA: TGTGCCAGCAGCTTTATCGGGAGGGGGAATTCACCCCTCCACTTT.

The rearrangement joins TRBV19 to TRBJ2-3, with a possible D match to TRBD1 (6 bases). V shed 6 bases and J shed 0 bases, with 10 bases lying between them. Germline V gene lookup returns CDR1 LNHDA and CDR2 SQIVND (reference sequence). The CDR3 loop spans 14 amino acids. CDR3 in DNA: TGTGCCAGTAGACAGGGCGGGAGCACAGATACGCAGTATTTT. Amino acid sequence: CASRQGGSTDTQYF.

The rearrangement joins TRBV7-9 to TRBJ2-7; D possibly corresponds to TRBD1 (5 bases). Trimming shortened V by 2 bases and J by 3 bases, and 14 bases separated the two germline ends. CDR1 and CDR2 (germline): SEHNR, FQNEAQ (reference sequence). This CDR3 is 15 amino acids long. The CDR3 spells CASSLTQGQNYEQYF. DNA for the CDR3: TGTGCCAGCAGCTTAACCCAAGGACAAAACTACGAGCAGTACTTC. Drawing the rest from reference TRBV7-9 and TRBJ2-7, the complete variable domain is DTGVSQNPRHKITKRGQNVTFRCDPISEHNRLYWYRQTLGQGPEFLTYFQNEAQLEKSRLLSDRFSAERPKGSFSTLEIQRTEQGDSAMYLCASSLTQGQNYEQYFGPGTRLTVT.

J is TRBJ2-3 and V is TRBV6-4; no reliable D call. Between the trimmed V and J ends, which lost 5 bases and 0 bases, there was a span of 9 bases. The CDR3 has 14 residues. Germline V CDR1 and CDR2: MRHNA, SNTAGT. The DNA of the CDR3 is TGTGCCAGCAGTCCAGGCTTCAGCACAGATACGCAGTATTTT. This sequence encodes CASSPGFSTDTQYF.

For the CDR3, the DNA is TGTGCCACCGCAGAGGGGGGCTTCACAGATACGCAGTATTTT. It yields the protein CATAEGGFTDTQYF. The chain has TRBV7-2 and TRBJ2-3, with D perhaps being TRBD1 or TRBD2 (6 bases each). Looked up from germline, CDR1 is SGHTA and CDR2 is FQGNSA. The CDR3 loop spans 14 amino acids. The V and J ends lost 10 bases and 2 bases respectively, with 16 bases between them.